This passage covers 9 T cell receptor beta chains from one sample sequenced in a study of blood T cells in healthy people across ages. A second PCR, run for roughly 6 to 11 cycles, used a sample-barcoded 5' primer plus a J-beta primer mix. MiXCR was run by TCRdb on the 5' RACE reads, yielding one entry per CDR3 protein. The profile covers some 1.4 million distinct CDR3 sequences, with around two fifths appearing a single time and roughly 7.9% taken by the ten largest. Input material: blood. Receptor source: a woman in her late teens or twenties in good health.

The chain is built from TRBV4-1 and TRBJ1-5, with D perhaps matching TRBD1 (5 bases). The V gene's germline CDR1 is MGHRA and CDR2 YSYEKL. Trimming removed 3 bases at V and 0 bases at J, with 9 bases between. The CDR3 is 15 residues long. For the CDR3, the DNA is TGCGCCAGCAGCCACGCGGGGGTTAGCAATCAGCCCCAGCATTTT. It translates to CASSHAGVSNQPQHF.

This clonotype was counted only a few times. The chain recombines TRBV28 with TRBJ1-2; D gene ambiguous. The CDR3 extends over 13 amino acids. V was shortened by 8 bases and J by 8 bases, with 18 bases between the two germline ends. The V gene's germline CDR1 is MDHEN and CDR2 SYDVKM. Here the CDR3 reads CASWEGHLTGYTF. CDR3 in DNA: TGTGCCAGCTGGGAGGGTCACCTCACAGGCTACACCTTC.

The rearrangement joins TRBV4-1 to TRBJ2-4; D may be TRBD2 (5 bases). The closer fit of TRBJ2-7 to the DNA end suggests the J call may be wrong. This CDR3 comprises 15 residues. Germline V CDR1 and CDR2: MGHRA, YSYEKL. CDR3 protein: CASSQDSEGYYEQYF. The DNA for the CDR3 is TGCGCCAGCAGCCAAGATAGCGAGGGATACTACGAGCAGTACTTC.

This clonotype was counted only a few times. The chain uses TRBV20-1 and TRBJ1-5, with a weak D call TRBD1 (5 bases). Germline CDR1 reads DFQATT; CDR2 reads SNEGSKA (reference sequence). The CDR3 has 15 residues. Between the trimmed V and J ends, which lost 0 bases and 4 bases, there was a span of 13 bases. The chain's CDR3 is CSARDLAGWNQPQHF. The CDR3, as DNA: TGCAGTGCTAGAGATCTCGCAGGGTGGAATCAGCCCCAGCATTTT.

V is TRBV4-1 and J is TRBJ2-1; D remains ambiguous. This CDR3 region has 14 residues. Trimming left V 2 bases short and J 2 bases short, with 7 bases between. Germline V gene sequence: CDR1 MGHRA, CDR2 YSYEKL. CDR3 residues: CASSQNFPYNEQFF. CDR3 nucleotide sequence: TGCGCCAGCAGCCAAAACTTCCCCTACAATGAGCAGTTCTTC.

This clonotype appeared a few times. The chain has TRBV7-2 and TRBJ2-5, with 13 bases aligning to TRBD2. The CDR3 loop spans 15 amino acids. Germline assignment: CDR1 SGHTA and CDR2 FQGNSA. V lost 4 bases, J lost 5 bases, and 4 bases stayed unmatched. DNA of the CDR3: TGTGCCAGCAGCTACGTGACTAGCGGGAGGGAGACCCAGTACTTC. This encodes CASSYVTSGRETQYF.

This clonotype was counted only a few times. This chain joins TRBV6-1 and TRBJ2-3, with 7 positions matching TRBD1. The CDR3 runs 14 residues. V was pared by 2 bases and J by 4 bases, with 3 bases of the junction left unmatched. Germline V gene data show CDR1 as MNHNS and CDR2 as SASEGT. CDR3 DNA: TGTGCCAGCAGTGAACCCGACAGGGCAGATACGCAGTATTTT. This translates into CASSEPDRADTQYF.

This rearrangement joins TRBV18 to TRBJ1-1, with TRBD1 as a possible D gene (5 bases). Germline V gives CDR1 KGHSH, CDR2 LQKENI. Trimming removed 5 bases from V and 3 bases from J, with 16 bases in between. CDR3 size: 15 residues. The CDR3 region is CASSTAPRGYTEAFF. CDR3 bases: TGTGCCAGCTCAACGGCTCCGAGGGGCTACACTGAAGCTTTCTTT.

The rearrangement links TRBV29-1 to TRBJ2-2, with D maybe TRBD2 (6 bases). Germline V gene sequence: CDR1 SQVTM, CDR2 ANQGSEA. Trimming removed 6 bases at V and 7 bases at J, with 21 bases between. The length of the CDR3 is 15 residues. CDR3: CSVVNRETGYGELFF. CDR3 coding DNA: TGCAGCGTAGTTAACCGGGAGACCGGTTACGGGGAGCTGTTTTTT.